The T cell receptor (beta chain) described here comes from a study of T-cell reconstitution after alpha-beta-depleted transplantation in children. Findings and limits, study-wide: T-cell counts and diversity were attributed mostly to newly produced T cells one year after transplant. From surviving recipient T cells and thymic progenitors came the high day-60 TCRbeta diversity observed in some patients. Several hundred rapidly expanded clones from non-depleted graft cells reportedly supplied alpha-beta T cells about two months post-transplant.

This clonotype was seen at least ten times. Its antigen is unknown. Germline CDR1 is MNHEY and CDR2 is SMNVEV (reference sequence). Trimming cost V 2 bases and J 3 bases; bases outside gene matches: 3. The length of the CDR3 is 15 residues. Unique molecular identifiers were incorporated during preparation of the TCRbeta library. Each CDR3 protein is one row after TCRdb ran MiXCR on the PCR reads. The sample has 500,000 to 600,000 distinct CDR3 sequences, over 25% seen once. This receptor was obtained from a boy under three years old with Wiskott-Aldrich syndrome, due to receive a stem cell transplant. This specimen was PBMCs, taken before TCRalphabeta/CD19-depleted stem cell transplant. J is TRBJ2-1 and V is TRBV27; 8 bases line up with TRBD2. CDR3 bases: TGTGCCAGCAGTTTACGCGGGAGGTACTACAATGAGCAGTTCTTC. Protein: CASSLRGRYYNEQFF.